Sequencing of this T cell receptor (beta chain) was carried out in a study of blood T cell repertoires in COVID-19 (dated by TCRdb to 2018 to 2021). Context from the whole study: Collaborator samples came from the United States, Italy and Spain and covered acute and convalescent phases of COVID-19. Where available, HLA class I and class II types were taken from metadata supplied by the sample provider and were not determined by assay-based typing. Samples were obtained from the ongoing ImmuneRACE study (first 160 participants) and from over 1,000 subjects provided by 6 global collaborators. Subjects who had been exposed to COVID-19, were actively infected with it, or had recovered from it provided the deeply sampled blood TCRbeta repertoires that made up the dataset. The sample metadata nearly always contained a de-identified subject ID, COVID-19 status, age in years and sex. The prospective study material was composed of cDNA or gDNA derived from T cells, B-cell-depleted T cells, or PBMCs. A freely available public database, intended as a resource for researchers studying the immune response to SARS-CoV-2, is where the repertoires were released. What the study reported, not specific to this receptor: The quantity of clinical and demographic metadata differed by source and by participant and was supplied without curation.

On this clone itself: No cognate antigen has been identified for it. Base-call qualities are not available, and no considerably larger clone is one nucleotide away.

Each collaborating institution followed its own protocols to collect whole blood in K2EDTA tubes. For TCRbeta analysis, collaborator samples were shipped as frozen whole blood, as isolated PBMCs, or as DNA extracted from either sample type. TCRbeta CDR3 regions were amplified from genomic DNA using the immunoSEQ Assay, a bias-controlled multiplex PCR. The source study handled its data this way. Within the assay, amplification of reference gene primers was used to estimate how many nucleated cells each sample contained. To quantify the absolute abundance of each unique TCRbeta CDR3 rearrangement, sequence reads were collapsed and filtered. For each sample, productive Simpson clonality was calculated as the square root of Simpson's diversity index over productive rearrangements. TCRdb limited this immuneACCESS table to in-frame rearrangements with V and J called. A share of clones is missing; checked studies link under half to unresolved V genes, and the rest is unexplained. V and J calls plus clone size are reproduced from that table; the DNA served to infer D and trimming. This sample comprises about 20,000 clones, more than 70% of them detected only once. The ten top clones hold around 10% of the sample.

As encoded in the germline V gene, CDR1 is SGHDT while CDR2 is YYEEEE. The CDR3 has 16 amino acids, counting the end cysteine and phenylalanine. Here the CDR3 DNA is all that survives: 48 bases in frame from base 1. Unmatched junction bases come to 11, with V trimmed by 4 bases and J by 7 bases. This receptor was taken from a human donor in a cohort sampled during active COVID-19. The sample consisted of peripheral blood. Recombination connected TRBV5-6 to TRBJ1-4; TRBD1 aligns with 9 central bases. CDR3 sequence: CASSPDLGTGPEKLFF. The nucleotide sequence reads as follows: TGTGCCAGCAGCCCCGACTTGGGGACAGGGCCTGAAAAACTGTTTTTT.